One sample yielded the 10 T cell receptor beta chains listed below, sequenced in a study of CXCR3-negative and CXCR3-positive naive CD8 T cells. Study results and limitations: TRB CDR3 hydrophobicity was greater in CXCR3-positive naive cells than in CXCR3-negative naive cells.

TRB cDNA libraries were made by UMI-labeled 5' RACE. One entry per CDR3 protein, without DNA, is what TCRdb gives after re-calling the 5' RACE reads. The sample has 150,000 to 170,000 distinct CDR3 sequences. The antigens for these receptors are not known. The specimen sequenced was naive CXCR3+ CD8+ T cells from blood. Subset indicated: CD45RO-CCR7+CD27+CD95- naive CD8+ T cells expressing CXCR3 (TNR3+). These receptors were obtained from a human donor in good health. Some clones in this sample may be carry-over from other donors' samples.

The genes are TRBV7-2 and TRBJ2-5. Germline lookup yields CDR1 SGHTA and CDR2 FQGNSA. This CDR3 has 14 residues. This chain's CDR3 is CASSLGPGKETQYF.

This chain joins TRBV9 and TRBJ2-5; TCRdb names TRBD1, which stays unverified in the absence of DNA. Germline V gene data show CDR1 as SGDLS and CDR2 as YYNGEE. This CDR3 comprises 14 residues. The CDR3 is CASSGGTLQETQYF.

The V call is TRBV7-9, the J call TRBJ2-3; the D gene TCRdb calls, TRBD2, cannot be checked with no DNA. In germline, CDR1 is SEHNR, CDR2 FQNEAQ (reference sequence). CDR3 length: 17 amino acids. CDR3: CASSSHPSGTSTDTQYF.

V usage is TRBV29-1 and J usage is TRBJ2-1. CDR1 and CDR2 (germline): SQVTM, ANQGSEA. This CDR3 region has 15 residues. CDR3 amino acids: CSVGGLLSSYNEQFF.

This chain links TRBV5-1 with TRBJ2-6; TCRdb returns TRBD2, unconfirmable since there is no DNA. This CDR3 spans 17 amino acids. From germline, CDR1 is SGHRS and CDR2 YFSETQ. The CDR3 reads CASSSQDLPPGANVLTF.

The rearrangement joins TRBV6-5 to TRBJ2-5; TCRdb's D call of TRBD2 is untestable without DNA. Germline V gene sequence: CDR1 MNHEY, CDR2 SVGAGI. The CDR3 runs 14 residues. CDR3 residues: CASSWGSGRETQYF.

V usage is TRBV29-1 and J usage is TRBJ2-3; TCRdb's D gene call, TRBD2, goes unchecked for lack of DNA. The CDR3 covers 13 residues. CDR1 SQVTM and CDR2 ANQGSEA come from the germline V gene. The CDR3 loop is CSAASAGTDTQYF.

J is TRBJ2-1 and V is TRBV15; TCRdb lists TRBD2, though no DNA is available to test this call. CDR1 and CDR2 from the germline V gene are LNHNV and YYDKDF (reference sequence). The CDR3 covers 13 residues. Here the CDR3 reads CATKALAGVEQFF.

The chain couples TRBV11-3 to TRBJ1-1; TCRdb indicates TRBD1, and absent DNA this call remains unverified. CDR3 length equals 14 residues. Germline CDR1 and CDR2: SGHNT and YENEEA. This CDR3 is CASSLRGLTLEAFF.

The genes are TRBV6-6 and TRBJ1-1. Germline V gene data show CDR1 as MNHNY and CDR2 as SVGAGI (reference sequence). The CDR3 is 14 residues long. The CDR3: CASSYSLRETEAFF.